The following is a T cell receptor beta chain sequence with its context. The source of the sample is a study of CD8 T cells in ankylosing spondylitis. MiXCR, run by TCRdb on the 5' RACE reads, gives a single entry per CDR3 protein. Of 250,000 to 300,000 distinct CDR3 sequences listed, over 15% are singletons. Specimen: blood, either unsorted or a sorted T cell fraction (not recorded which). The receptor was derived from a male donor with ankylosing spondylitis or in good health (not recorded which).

The CDR3 DNA is TGTGCCAGCAGTTTGGCTAGGGGGAACGAGCAGTACGTC. Translating it yields CASSLARGNEQYV. The rearrangement joins TRBV12-3 or TRBV12-4 to TRBJ2-7, with D maybe TRBD1 (6 bases). There are 13 residues in the CDR3. Trimming pared 3 bases from V and 5 bases from J, leaving 11 bases between.